Below, 27 T cell receptor beta chains from the same sample are listed, as sequenced in a study of T-cell reconstitution after alpha-beta-depleted transplantation in children. Researchers prepared the TCRbeta library using unique molecular identifiers, the study reports. TCRdb passed the PCR reads through MiXCR, listing each CDR3 protein once. The sample includes approximately 650,000 distinct CDR3 sequences, around 13% of them seen just once. Source: PBMCs, taken before TCRalphabeta/CD19-depleted stem cell transplant. Source of these receptors: a girl aged 2 to 10 with congenital amegakaryocytic thrombocytopenia, due to receive a stem cell transplant.

This clonotype was recorded at least ten times. The V and J genes are TRBV20-1 and TRBJ2-2, with 7 bases identical to TRBD1. The CDR3 is 15 residues long. Germline CDR1 DFQATT, CDR2 SNEGSKA (reference sequence). After removal of 0 bases from V and 0 bases from J, the junction contained 1 base not matched to a gene. The CDR3 region is CSARETGTNTGELFF. The CDR3 nucleotides read TGCAGTGCTAGAGAGACAGGGACGAACACCGGGGAGCTGTTTTTT.

The chain carries TRBV5-1 and TRBJ2-3; no clear D. Trimming removed 0 bases at V and 9 bases at J, with 14 bases between. The length of the CDR3 is 14 residues. Germline loops: CDR1 SGHRS, CDR2 YFSETQ. The CDR3 region is CASSLDKTLRTQYF. The CDR3 DNA follows: TGCGCCAGCAGCTTGGACAAGACCTTGCGGACGCAGTATTTT.

The J gene is TRBJ2-7, the V gene TRBV7-7; 9 positions agree with TRBD1. The V gene's germline CDR1 is SSHAT and CDR2 FNYEAQ (reference sequence). The CDR3 has 16 amino acids. With V trimmed by 5 bases and J by 0 bases, 8 bases remained unmatched. The CDR3 bases are TGTGCCAGCAGCCTAGGTACAGGGGGCAACTCCTACGAGCAGTACTTC. This gives the protein CASSLGTGGNSYEQYF.

This chain uses TRBV4-1 with TRBJ2-4, with D possibly TRBD2 on 6 matching bases. The CDR3 is 17 residues long. Germline V lookup: CDR1 MGHRA, CDR2 YSYEKL. Trimming took off 0 bases at V and 3 bases at J, with 15 bases between the two ends. The CDR3 nucleotides read TGCGCCAGCAGCCAAGAAGTTCCGGGAGTGGGCAAAAACATTCAGTACTTC. Protein product: CASSQEVPGVGKNIQYF.

This clonotype has a count of ten or more. This chain joins TRBV20-1 and TRBJ2-5; D gene ambiguous. CDR3 length: 12 residues. V lost 3 bases to trimming and J lost 5 bases, with 10 bases between them. Germline assignment: CDR1 DFQATT and CDR2 SNEGSKA (reference sequence). This chain's CDR3 is CSASRRVETQYF. The CDR3 region has the DNA TGCAGTGCTAGTAGACGAGTGGAGACCCAGTACTTC.

J is TRBJ2-1 and V is TRBV7-6; D might be TRBD1 (6 bases). Germline CDR1 SGHVS, CDR2 FNYEAQ. The CDR3 has 15 amino acids. V lost 6 bases and J lost 7, with 19 bases in between. The CDR3 loop is CASSHRDSVRNEQFF. The DNA of the CDR3 is TGTGCCAGCAGTCACAGGGATTCGGTTAGAAATGAGCAGTTCTTC. The whole variable domain, remainder taken from reference TRBV7-6 and TRBJ2-1, is GAGVSQSPRYKVTKRGQDVALRCDPISGHVSLYWYRQALGQGPEFLTYFNYEAQQDKSGLPNDRFSAERPEGSISTLTIQRTEQRDSAMYRCASSHRDSVRNEQFFGPGTRLTVL.

This clonotype has a handful of counts. J is TRBJ2-5 and V is TRBV5-1; D unclear. The germline V and J ends were trimmed by 4 bases and 1 base, with 11 bases remaining between them. From germline, CDR1 is SGHRS and CDR2 YFSETQ. The CDR3 spans 14 residues. CDR3 DNA sequence: TGCGCCAGCAGCCCCACTATCGGCCAAGAGACCCAGTACTTC. It specifies CASSPTIGQETQYF.

This clonotype was seen a handful of times. The chain links TRBV14 to TRBJ2-5; 9 bases line up with TRBD1. The CDR3 is 16 amino acids. V shed 1 base and J 0 bases; nucleotides not matched to a gene: 3. Germline values: CDR1 SGHDN, CDR2 FVKESK. CDR3: CASSQAGTGNQETQYF. The CDR3 DNA reads as TGTGCCAGCAGCCAAGCAGGGACAGGGAACCAAGAGACCCAGTACTTC.

This clonotype has a handful of counts. The chain carries TRBV7-2 and TRBJ2-3; 7 nucleotides agree with TRBD2. J lost 1 base, V lost 4 bases, and 5 bases had no gene match. The CDR3 runs 15 residues. Germline V CDR1 and CDR2: SGHTA, FQGNSA. Here the CDR3 reads CASSSRLARTDTQYF. DNA for the CDR3: TGTGCCAGCAGCTCGAGACTAGCCCGCACAGATACGCAGTATTTT.

This clonotype showed up just a few times. The chain joins TRBV5-1 to TRBJ2-7; 7 bases match TRBD1. In germline, CDR1 is SGHRS, CDR2 YFSETQ. This CDR3 comprises 15 residues. Trimming removed 0 bases from V and 7 bases from J; junction bases left unmatched: 10. The CDR3 spells CASSLEQGIFWEQYF. The CDR3 coding sequence is TGCGCCAGCAGCTTGGAACAGGGGATCTTTTGGGAGCAGTACTTC.

This clonotype was found many times. The chain couples TRBV7-9 to TRBJ2-3, with 14 bases aligning to TRBD2. CDR1 SEHNR and CDR2 FQNEAQ come from the germline V gene (reference sequence). The V gene end was trimmed by 5 bases and the J gene end by 6 bases; junction bases not matched to a gene: 7. This CDR3 has 16 residues. CDR3 DNA: TGTGCCAGCAGCGAGGGACTAGCGGGAGTTCGGGATACGCAGTATTTT. Translation gives CASSEGLAGVRDTQYF. Drawing the rest from reference TRBV7-9 and TRBJ2-3, the complete variable domain is DTGVSQNPRHKITKRGQNVTFRCDPISEHNRLYWYRQTLGQGPEFLTYFQNEAQLEKSRLLSDRFSAERPKGSFSTLEIQRTEQGDSAMYLCASSEGLAGVRDTQYFGPGTRLTVL.

This clonotype was recorded at least ten times. This sequence joins TRBV12-3 or TRBV12-4 and TRBJ2-1, with D perhaps matching TRBD2 (6 bases). The CDR3 contains 17 residues. The V and J ends lost 1 base and 3 bases respectively, with 16 bases between them. The CDR3 loop is CASSLGNSGGVYNEQFF. For the CDR3, the DNA is TGTGCCAGCAGTTTAGGCAATAGCGGAGGGGTCTACAATGAGCAGTTCTTC.

This clonotype was observed many times. The chain combines TRBV28 with TRBJ2-5; perhaps D is TRBD1 or TRBD2 (5 bases each). V was pared by 11 bases and J by 1 base, with 14 bases between. Germline CDR1 is MDHEN and CDR2 is SYDVKM. The CDR3 loop spans 13 amino acids. The CDR3 region is CAGGLNTQETQYF. The CDR3 coding sequence is TGTGCCGGGGGTCTTAATACCCAAGAGACCCAGTACTTC.

Ten or more counts support this clonotype. The gene calls are TRBV6-1 and TRBJ2-7, with 9 positions matching TRBD1. This CDR3 spans 14 amino acids. CDR1 is MNHNS, CDR2 SASEGT, per germline. V lost 7 bases, J lost 1 base, and 5 bases stayed unmatched. CDR3 DNA: TGTGCCAGCATGAAGGGACAGGGATCCTACGAGCAGTACTTC. Its protein product is CASMKGQGSYEQYF.

This clonotype was counted at least ten times. This rearrangement joins TRBV5-1 to TRBJ2-7; D gene unclear. The length of the CDR3 is 17 residues. Trimming left V 4 bases short and J 2 bases short, with 22 bases between. Germline V gene lookup returns CDR1 SGHRS and CDR2 YFSETQ. DNA for the CDR3: TGCGCCAGCAGCCCCCTCCTTAGACGTAAGGAGACCTACGAGCAGTACTTC. Translating it yields CASSPLLRRKETYEQYF.

This clonotype was observed at least ten times. The rearrangement uses TRBV20-1 and TRBJ2-3; TRBD1 or TRBD2 may be the D gene (5 bases each). Germline V lookup: CDR1 DFQATT, CDR2 SNEGSKA (reference sequence). CDR3 size: 13 residues. Trimming left V 5 bases short and J 4 bases short, with 13 bases between. CDR3 sequence reads: CSAPYGGPDTQYF. CDR3 nucleotides: TGCAGTGCTCCCTATGGGGGTCCAGATACGCAGTATTTT.

This clonotype came up many times. This chain uses TRBV12-3 or TRBV12-4 with TRBJ2-3; D unresolved. The CDR3 contains 15 residues. The V end was cut by 3 bases, the J end by 4 bases, with 14 bases between. CDR3 in amino acids: CASSFRSLAADTQYF. The DNA of the CDR3 is TGTGCCAGCAGTTTCCGATCTTTGGCGGCAGATACGCAGTATTTT.

This clonotype has a handful of counts. The J gene is TRBJ2-5, the V gene TRBV12-3 or TRBV12-4; perhaps TRBD1 as D (5 bases). CDR3 length equals 14 residues. V lost 8 bases, J lost 5 bases, and 18 bases lay in between. In nucleotides, the CDR3 is TGTGCCAGCTCAGTTTGGGTCAGGGTCGAGACCCAGTACTTC. It translates to CASSVWVRVETQYF.

Comments on this clonotype: A much larger clonotype is one base distant, so this may be a read error. The chain recombines TRBV5-1 with TRBJ2-7; no clear D gene. This CDR3 region has 14 residues. Germline assignment: CDR1 SGHRS and CDR2 YFSETQ. The CDR3 protein is CAGSHNSMGYEQYF. As DNA, the CDR3 is TGCGCCGGCAGCCACAATTCCATGGGGTACGAGCAGTACTTC.

The V gene is TRBV2, the J gene TRBJ2-7; TRBD2 might be the D (7 bases). The V gene's germline CDR1 is SNHLY and CDR2 FYNNEI. Between the trimmed V and J ends, which lost 6 bases and 2 bases, there was a span of 14 bases. This CDR3 contains 14 residues. The CDR3 DNA reads TGTGCCAGCAGCTACAAAGGGGGGGCCTACGAGCAGTACTTC. This codes for CASSYKGGAYEQYF.

This clonotype was recorded many times. The chain is built from TRBV4-1 and TRBJ1-4; D might be TRBD1 (6 bases). The CDR3 has 16 residues. The germline V and J ends were trimmed by 1 base and 2 bases, with 11 bases remaining between them. Germline-derived CDR1 and CDR2 are MGHRA and YSYEKL. The CDR3 region has the DNA TGCGCCAGCAGCCAAGGGGGGGCGCGGACTAATGAAAAACTGTTTTTT. Amino acids: CASSQGGARTNEKLFF.

This clonotype has just a few counts. The V and J genes are TRBV5-5 and TRBJ1-4; 8 nucleotides agree with TRBD1. CDR3 length: 14 amino acids. Germline V gene lookup returns CDR1 SGHKS and CDR2 YYEKEE (reference sequence). The J segment lost 6 bases and the V segment lost 4 bases, leaving 5 bases of the junction unmatched. The CDR3 nucleotides read TGTGCCAGCAGCCGGACAGGGATCTATGAAAAACTGTTTTTT. This encodes CASSRTGIYEKLFF.

This clonotype was counted between two and nine times. This rearrangement joins TRBV5-6 to TRBJ2-1, with 10 bases identical to TRBD2. Germline V CDR1 and CDR2: SGHDT, YYEEEE. This CDR3 is 14 amino acids long. J was trimmed by 8 bases and V by 5 bases; bases with no gene match: 7. The CDR3 DNA reads as TGTGCCAGCAGGAGGGCTAGCGGGAGAGATGAGCAGTTCTTC. Amino acids: CASRRASGRDEQFF.

This clonotype was seen more than once but under ten times. The chain carries TRBV10-3 and TRBJ2-5; D unresolved. V dropped 2 bases and J dropped 5 bases, with 15 bases sitting between them. Per germline, CDR1 ENHRY and CDR2 SYGVKD. This CDR3 has 15 residues. CDR3 in DNA: TGTGCCATCAGTGAGGACACGGGTTTGCGGGAGACCCAGTACTTC. Translating it yields CAISEDTGLRETQYF.

The sample holds many counts of this clonotype. The chain recombines TRBV20-1 with TRBJ2-7, with TRBD2 matching 10 bases. Germline CDR1 is DFQATT and CDR2 is SNEGSKA (reference sequence). Trimming at V came to 7 bases and at J to 5 bases, leaving 8 bases not matched to a gene. This CDR3 has 13 amino acids. For the CDR3, the DNA is TGCAGTGTCCTAGCGGGAGTTGGCGACGAGCAGTACTTC. This codes for CSVLAGVGDEQYF.

In this sample, this clonotype turned up many times. The genes are TRBV27 and TRBJ2-7, with D possibly called TRBD1 or TRBD2 (6 bases each). Germline V CDR1 and CDR2: MNHEY, SMNVEV (reference sequence). The CDR3 runs 13 residues. The V and J ends lost 10 bases and 6 bases respectively, with 19 bases between them. CDR3 nucleotides: TGTGCCACCCTCGACGGGGGACACGGCGAGCAGTACTTC. Translating it yields CATLDGGHGEQYF.

This clonotype appeared many times. The chain is built from TRBV28 and TRBJ1-1; D gene unclear. V was trimmed by 6 bases and J by 0 bases, leaving 11 bases between them. CDR1 and CDR2 (germline): MDHEN, SYDVKM. CDR3 length equals 14 residues. CDR3: CASRSLSMNTEAFF. The DNA for the CDR3 is TGTGCCAGCAGAAGTCTTTCCATGAACACTGAAGCTTTCTTT. The full variable domain, rest sourced from reference TRBV28 and TRBJ1-1, is DVKVTQSSRYLVKRTGEKVFLECVQDMDHENMFWYRQDPGLGLRLIYFSYDVKMKEKGDIPEGYSVSREKKERFSLILESASTNQTSMYLCASRSLSMNTEAFFGQGTRLTVV.